This T cell receptor (beta chain) came from a study of OX40 agonist ivuxolimab in advanced cancers. As to this clone: The antigen is not known.

Whole-study results and caveats: Within 6 weeks, CD4+ and CD8+ blood T cells expanded clonally at 0.1 to 3.0 mg/kg. Those patients achieving a partial response at 0.1-3.0 mg/kg showed among the lowest clonal expansion. Expanded peripheral T-cell antigen specificity went undetermined.

Here immunoSEQ multiplex PCR was the method, and the copy in TCRdb shows in-frame clones only, minus some. The repertoire holds some 60,000 clones, with about 90% as singletons. Exclusion applied to patients with autoimmune disease history or systemic immunosuppression. The sequencing here drew on CD4+ or CD8+ T cells sorted from blood, taken in a trial of the OX40 agonist ivuxolimab. This TCR derives from an adult with an advanced solid tumor such as melanoma, head and neck, liver or kidney cancer.

The CDR3 DNA reads TGTGCCAGCAGCTTAGGAGGCGGGAGGGCCTACAATGAGCAGTTCTTC. It specifies CASSLGGGRAYNEQFF. The chain is built from TRBV7-6 and TRBJ2-1; 9 positions match TRBD2. CDR1 and CDR2 from the germline V gene are SGHVS and FNYEAQ. The length of the CDR3 is 16 residues. J was trimmed by 2 bases and V by 1 base; bases with no gene match: 3.